The sequence of this T cell receptor delta chain was determined in a study of gamma-delta T cells after stem cell transplantation. TCRdb re-identified clones in the RT-PCR reads via CATT. Altogether some 10,000 delta-chain clones are present, over 1% being singletons, with the ten largest covering 9% to 12%. CDR3 size: 19 residues. V lost 1 base and J lost 0, with 23 bases in between. The V gene's germline CDR1 is GEAIGNYY and CDR2 EKD. At least ten counts were recorded for this clone. This chain uses TRDV2 with TRDJ1; D may be TRDD3 (6 bases). The receptor's source is a human donor. It is not recorded whose cells these are; they may come from a transplant donor. Sequences were obtained from gamma-delta T cells. In DNA form, the CDR3 reads TGTGCCTGTGACACTGTTGAGGTGGGGGGCCCTCCTTACACCGATAAACTCATCTTT. It codes for CACDTVEVGGPPYTDKLIF.